The present T cell receptor beta chain was sequenced within a study of shared clonotypes between healthy human individuals. Of note for this clone: Its target is not known.

V was clipped by 6 bases and J by 14 bases, with 14 bases between them. CDR3 length: 11 amino acids. Germline V gene sequence: CDR1 DFQATT, CDR2 SNEGSKA (reference sequence). Healthy HIV-negative adults without recent acute infections or vaccinations served as donors. The method was immunoSEQ multiplex PCR; TCRdb's version includes in-frame clones alone and lacks a portion of them. The data contain more than 2,000,000 clones, 85% to 95% of them seen just once; the ten biggest clones take up about 0.39%. Findings and caveats of the study: Non-shared clonotypes showed lower generation probabilities than clonotypes common to all four donors.

This clonotype originated in a man younger than 30 in good health. Some clones in this sample may be carry-over from other donors' samples. The sample taken for sequencing was naive CD4+ T cells from PBMCs. Regarding subset: CD45RA+ positively selected. V usage is TRBV20-1 and J usage is TRBJ1-6; D is unclear. As DNA, the CDR3 is TGCAGTGCCCCTACTATATTCACCCTCCACTTT. This sequence encodes CSAPTIFTLHF.